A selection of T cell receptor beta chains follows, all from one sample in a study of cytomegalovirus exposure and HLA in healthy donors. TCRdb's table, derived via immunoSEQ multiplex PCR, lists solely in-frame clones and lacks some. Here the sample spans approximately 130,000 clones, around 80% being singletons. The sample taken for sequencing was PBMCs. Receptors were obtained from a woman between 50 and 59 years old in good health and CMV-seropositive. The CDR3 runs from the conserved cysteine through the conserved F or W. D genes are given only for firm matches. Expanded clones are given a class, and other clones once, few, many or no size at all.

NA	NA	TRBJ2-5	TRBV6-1	TGTGCCAGCAGTGCGGAGACCCAGTACTTC	CASSAETQYF
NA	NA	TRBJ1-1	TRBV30	TGTGCCTCGAGTTTGTCTGACACTGAAGCTTTCTTT	CASSLSDTEAFF
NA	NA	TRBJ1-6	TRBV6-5	TGTGCCAGCAGTTACCAGGGAACCCTCCACTTT	CASSYQGTLHF
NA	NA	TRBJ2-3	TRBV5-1	TGCGCCAGCAGCTCGGGACTCCGAGTAGATACGCAGTATTTT	CASSSGLRVDTQYF
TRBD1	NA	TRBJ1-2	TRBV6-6	TGTGCCAGCAGTTACGGACAGGGAAACTATGGCTACACCTTC	CASSYGQGNYGYTF
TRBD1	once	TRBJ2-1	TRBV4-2	TGTGCCAGCAGCCAAGAATCCCGGCAGGGGGCACGCAATGAGCAGTTCTTC	CASSQESRQGARNEQFF
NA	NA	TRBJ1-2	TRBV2	TGTGCCAGCACCGAGAGGGAAAACTATGGCTACACCTTC	CASTERENYGYTF
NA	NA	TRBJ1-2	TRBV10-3	TGTGCCATCAGGCCCATGGGAGCGTATGGCTACACCTTC	CAIRPMGAYGYTF
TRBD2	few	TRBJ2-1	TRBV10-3	TGTGCCATCAGTTTGACTAGCGGGAGGGCCGCGTACAATGAGCAGTTCTTC	CAISLTSGRAAYNEQFF
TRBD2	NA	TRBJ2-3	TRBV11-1	TGTGCCAGCAGCTTAGGTAGCGGGAGAGGTTCTGGCGCAGATACGCAGTATTTT	CASSLGSGRGSGADTQYF
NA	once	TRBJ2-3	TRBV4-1	TGCGCCAGCAGCCAAGGGAGTACTTCCTCTAGCACAGATACGCAGTATTTT	CASSQGSTSSSTDTQYF
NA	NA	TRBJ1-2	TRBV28	TGTGCCAGCAGTTTAACGACAGCCATGGGTAGAAGCTACACCTTC	CASSLTTAMGRSYTF
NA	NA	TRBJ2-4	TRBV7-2	TGTGCCAGCAGCTTAAAACCTAGCGAAAGAGTGAGGAAAAACATTCAGTACTTC	CASSLKPSERVRKNIQYF
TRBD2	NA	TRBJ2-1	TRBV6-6	TGTGCCAGCAGTTATAATAGCGGGAGTCGGGATGAGCAGTTCTTC	CASSYNSGSRDEQFF
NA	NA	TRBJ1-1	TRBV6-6	TGTGCCAGCAGTTACTGGACAAGGGCTGAAGCTTTCTTT	CASSYWTRAEAFF
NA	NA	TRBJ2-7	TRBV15	TGTGCCACCAGCAGCGCACTACCGGCGAGCTCCTACGAGCAGTACTTC	CATSSALPASSYEQYF
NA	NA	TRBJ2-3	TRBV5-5	TGTGCCAGCAGCCCTCCCCAGGGAAATTTTCTGTATTTT	CASSPPQGNFLYF
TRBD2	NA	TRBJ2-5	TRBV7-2	TGTGCCAGCAGCGCCTGGACTAGCGGGAGAAGCAAGGAGACCCAGTACTTC	CASSAWTSGRSKETQYF
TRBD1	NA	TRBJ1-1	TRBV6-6	TGTGCCAGCAGTTATCCCCGGACAGGGGGTACTGAAGCTTTCTTT	CASSYPRTGGTEAFF
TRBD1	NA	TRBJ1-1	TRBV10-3	TGTGCCATCAGCCTCGGACAGGGAGGCACTGAAGCTTTCTTT	CAISLGQGGTEAFF
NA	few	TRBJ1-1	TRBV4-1	TGCGCCAGCAGCCAAATCGCGGCAAAAGTAGCTTTCTTT	CASSQIAAKVAFF
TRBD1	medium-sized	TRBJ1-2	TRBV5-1	TGCGCCAGCAGCTTTCGACAGGGAGATGGCTACACCTTC	CASSFRQGDGYTF
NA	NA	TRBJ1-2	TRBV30	TGTGCCTGGAGTGTAGGAGGGACCCTCCGAGGCTACACCTTC	CAWSVGGTLRGYTF
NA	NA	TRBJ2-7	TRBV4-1	TGCGCCAGCAGCCACGGGATAAATGGATACGAGCAGTACTTC	CASSHGINGYEQYF
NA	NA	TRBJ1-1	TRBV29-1	TGCAGCGTTGTGTTGGGCTCTCGGACTGAAGCTTTCTTT	CSVVLGSRTEAFF
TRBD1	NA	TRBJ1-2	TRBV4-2	TGTGCCAGCAGCCAAGTGCCCGTGACAGGGGATGGCTACACCTTC	CASSQVPVTGDGYTF
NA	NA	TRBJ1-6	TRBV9	TGTGCCAGCAGCGAGGAATCGGGGGGTAATTCACCCCTCCACTTT	CASSEESGGNSPLHF
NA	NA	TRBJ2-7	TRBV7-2	TGTGCCAGCACCCTATCTTGGGGCAGGGAACCGTACGAGCAGTACTTC	CASTLSWGREPYEQYF
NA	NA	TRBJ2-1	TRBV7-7	TGTGCTAGCAGCTTAGGCCTGGGGGCGGATGAGCAGTTCTTC	CASSLGLGADEQFF
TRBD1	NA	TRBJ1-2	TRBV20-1	TGCAGTGCCGCCGGACAGGGTGGCTACACCTTC	CSAAGQGGYTF
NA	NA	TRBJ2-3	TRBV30	TGTGCCTGGACCAGGACTCAAGCAGATACGCAGTATTTT	CAWTRTQADTQYF
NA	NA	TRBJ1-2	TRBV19	TGTGCCAGTAGTCTGTCCCTACAGGGTTTGTATCACACCTTC	CASSLSLQGLYHTF
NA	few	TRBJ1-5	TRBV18	TGTGCCAGCTCACCACAGGGAGGAAACAATCAGCCCCAGCATTTT	CASSPQGGNNQPQHF
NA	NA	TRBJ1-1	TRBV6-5	TGTGCCAGCAGTTCTTATACTCAATACACTGAAGCTTTCTTT	CASSSYTQYTEAFF
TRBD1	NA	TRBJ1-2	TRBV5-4	TGTGCCAGCAGCATCCGGGACAGGGGAAGGGTCTATGGCTACACCTTC	CASSIRDRGRVYGYTF
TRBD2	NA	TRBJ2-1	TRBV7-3	TGTGCCAGCAGCTACTTAGCGGGGGCGAACAATGAGCAGTTCTTC	CASSYLAGANNEQFF
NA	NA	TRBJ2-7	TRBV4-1	TGCGCCAGCAGCCAAGGGTGGGGGGGCATAAGCTCCTACGAGCAGTACTTC	CASSQGWGGISSYEQYF
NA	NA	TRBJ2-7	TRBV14	TGTGCCAGCAGCCCCGCCTCGTACGGGCAGTACTTC	CASSPASYGQYF
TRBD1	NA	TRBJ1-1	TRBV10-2	TGCGCCAGCAGACCCGGACAGGGGGGAACTGAAGCTTTCTTT	CASRPGQGGTEAFF
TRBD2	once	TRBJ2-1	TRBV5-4	TGTGCCAGCAGTCCAGGACTAGATGAGCAGTTCTTC	CASSPGLDEQFF
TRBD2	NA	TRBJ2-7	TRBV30	TGTGCCTGGAGTAGCCTAGCGGGAGGCTGGGAGCAGTACTTC	CAWSSLAGGWEQYF
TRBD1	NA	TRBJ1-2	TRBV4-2	TGTGCCAGCAGCCTACAGGGGGGCCCTAACTATGGCTACACCTTC	CASSLQGGPNYGYTF
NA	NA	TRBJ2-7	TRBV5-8	TGTGCCAGCAGCGCGCGGGACAGCCTCTCCTACGAGCAGTACTTC	CASSARDSLSYEQYF
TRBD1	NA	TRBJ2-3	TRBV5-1	TGCGCCAGCAGCTTAGGACAGGGTCTAGATACGCAGTATTTT	CASSLGQGLDTQYF
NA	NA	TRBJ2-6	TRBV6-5	TGTGCCAGCAGTTACCGTTCCTCTGGGGCCAACGTCCTGACTTTC	CASSYRSSGANVLTF
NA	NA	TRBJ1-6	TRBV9	TGTGCCAGCAGCGTAGAAGACAGGAGGTATTCACCCCTCCACTTT	CASSVEDRRYSPLHF
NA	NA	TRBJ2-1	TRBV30	TGTGCCTGGAGTGGGCTTATCGATGAGCAGTTCTTC	CAWSGLIDEQFF
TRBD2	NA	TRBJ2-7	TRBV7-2	TGTGCCAGCAGCTTAGTTGAACTAGCGGGAGACGAGCAGTACTTC	CASSLVELAGDEQYF
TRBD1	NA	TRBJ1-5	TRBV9	TGTGCCAGCAGCGTTGGGACAGGAGATGGTCAGCCCCAGCATTTT	CASSVGTGDGQPQHF